The sequence of this T cell receptor (beta chain) was determined in a study of PD-L1 blockade in urothelial cancer. Study context: Blood samples contained a median about 150,000 T cells. Study outcomes and limitations: Greater 3-week expansion of tumor-associated blood clones was recorded for durable-benefit patients. Below-median pretreatment blood TCR clonality was associated with improved progression-free and overall survival.

This clone was detected a few times. Its antigen is unknown. The V gene end was trimmed by 4 bases and the J gene end by 8 bases; junction bases not matched to a gene: 14. The CDR3 extends over 19 amino acids. The protocol was immunoSEQ multiplex PCR, while the TCRdb copy is restricted to in-frame clones and leaves out a portion. The sample contains roughly 52,000 clones, more than 80% of which appear only once. Sample time point: pretreatment peripheral blood. This chain connects TRBV23-1 to TRBJ2-1; TRBD2 agrees at 16 bases. TRBV23-1 is known as an ORF, though its function is uncertain. The clonotype comes from a man aged 50-59 years with urothelial cancer. This specimen was PBMCs, taken around atezolizumab (anti-PD-L1) treatment. The CDR3 here is CASSRLEPGLAGGLDEQFF. CDR3 in DNA: TGCGCCAGCAGTCGGTTAGAACCGGGACTAGCGGGAGGGTTGGATGAGCAGTTCTTC.